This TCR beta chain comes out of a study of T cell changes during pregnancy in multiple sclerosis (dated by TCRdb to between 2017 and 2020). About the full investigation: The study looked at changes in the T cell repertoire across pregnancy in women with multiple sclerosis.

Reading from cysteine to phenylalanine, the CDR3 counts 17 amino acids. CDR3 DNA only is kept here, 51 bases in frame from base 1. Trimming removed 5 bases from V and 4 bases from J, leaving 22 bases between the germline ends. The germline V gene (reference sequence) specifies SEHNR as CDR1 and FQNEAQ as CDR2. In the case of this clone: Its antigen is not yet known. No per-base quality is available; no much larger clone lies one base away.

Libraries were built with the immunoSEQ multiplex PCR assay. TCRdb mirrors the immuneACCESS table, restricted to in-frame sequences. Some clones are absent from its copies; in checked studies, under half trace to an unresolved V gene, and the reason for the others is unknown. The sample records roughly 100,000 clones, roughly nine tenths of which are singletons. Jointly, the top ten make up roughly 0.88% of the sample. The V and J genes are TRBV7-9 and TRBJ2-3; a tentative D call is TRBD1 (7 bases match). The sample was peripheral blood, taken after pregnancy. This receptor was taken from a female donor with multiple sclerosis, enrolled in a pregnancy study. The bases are TGTGCCAGCAGCATTAGAGGGGGCTCGGGGGTTCCAGATACGCAGTATTTT. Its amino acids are CASSIRGGSGVPDTQYF.